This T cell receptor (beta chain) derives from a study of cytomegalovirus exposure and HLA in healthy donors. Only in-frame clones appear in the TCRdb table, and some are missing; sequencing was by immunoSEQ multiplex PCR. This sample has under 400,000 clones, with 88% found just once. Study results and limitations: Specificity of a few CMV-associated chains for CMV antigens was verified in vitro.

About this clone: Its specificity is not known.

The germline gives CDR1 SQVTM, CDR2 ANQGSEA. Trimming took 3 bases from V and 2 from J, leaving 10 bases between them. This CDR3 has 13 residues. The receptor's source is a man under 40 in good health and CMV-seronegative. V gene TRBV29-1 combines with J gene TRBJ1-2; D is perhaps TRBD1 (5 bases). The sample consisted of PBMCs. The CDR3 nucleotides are TGCAGCGTTGATACGACAGCAAACTATGGCTACACCTTC. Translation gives CSVDTTANYGYTF. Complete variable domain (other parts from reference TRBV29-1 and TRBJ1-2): SAVISQKPSRDICQRGTSLTIQCQVDSQVTMMFWYRQQPGQSLTLIATANQGSEATYESGFVIDKFPISRPNLTFSTLTVSNMSPEDSSIYLCSVDTTANYGYTFGSGTRLTVV.